The clone carrying this T cell receptor beta chain turned up a few times. The sample originates from a study of cytomegalovirus exposure and HLA in healthy donors. TCRdb's table, derived via immunoSEQ multiplex PCR, lists solely in-frame clones and lacks some. The table shows about 180,000 clones, with around nine tenths occurring only once. The sequence derives from a man aged 18 to 29 in good health and CMV-seropositive. The material sequenced was PBMCs.

The chain's CDR3 is CASSLSQGGQPQHF. The CDR3 DNA follows: TGTGCCAGCAGCTTATCCCAGGGAGGTCAGCCCCAGCATTTT. V and J are TRBV7-9 and TRBJ1-5; possible D gene TRBD1, 5 bases. The CDR3 length is 14 residues. Germline V gives CDR1 SEHNR, CDR2 FQNEAQ (reference sequence). V lost 2 bases, J lost 6 bases, and 11 bases lay in between. The entire variable domain, with the rest obtained from reference TRBV7-9 and TRBJ1-5, is as follows: DTGVSQNPRHKITKRGQNVTFRCDPISEHNRLYWYRQTLGQGPEFLTYFQNEAQLEKSRLLSDRFSAERPKGSFSTLEIQRTEQGDSAMYLCASSLSQGGQPQHFGDGTRLSIL.